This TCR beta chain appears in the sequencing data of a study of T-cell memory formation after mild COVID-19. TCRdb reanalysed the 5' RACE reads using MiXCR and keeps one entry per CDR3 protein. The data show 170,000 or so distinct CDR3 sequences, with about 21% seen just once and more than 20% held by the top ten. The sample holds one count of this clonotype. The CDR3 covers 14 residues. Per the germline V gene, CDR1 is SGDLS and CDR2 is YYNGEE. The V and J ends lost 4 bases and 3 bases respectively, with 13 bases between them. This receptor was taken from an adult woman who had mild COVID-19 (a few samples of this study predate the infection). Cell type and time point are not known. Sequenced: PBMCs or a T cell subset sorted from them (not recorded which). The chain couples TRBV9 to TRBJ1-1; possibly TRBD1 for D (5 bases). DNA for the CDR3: TGTGCCAGCAGCCCCGGTGGGGCGGACACTGAAGCTTTCTTT. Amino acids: CASSPGGADTEAFF.